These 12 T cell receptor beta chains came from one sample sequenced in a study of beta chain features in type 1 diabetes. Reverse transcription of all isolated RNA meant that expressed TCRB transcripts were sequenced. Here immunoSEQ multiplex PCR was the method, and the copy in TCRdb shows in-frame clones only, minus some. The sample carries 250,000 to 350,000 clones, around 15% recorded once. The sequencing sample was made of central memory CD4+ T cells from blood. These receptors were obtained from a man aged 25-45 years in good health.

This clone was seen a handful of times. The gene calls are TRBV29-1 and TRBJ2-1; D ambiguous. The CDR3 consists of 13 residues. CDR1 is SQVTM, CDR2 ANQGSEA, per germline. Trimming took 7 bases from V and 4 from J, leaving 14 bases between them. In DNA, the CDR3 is TGCAGCGGCGACTCGAGCCGATACAATGAGCAGTTCTTC. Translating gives CSGDSSRYNEQFF.

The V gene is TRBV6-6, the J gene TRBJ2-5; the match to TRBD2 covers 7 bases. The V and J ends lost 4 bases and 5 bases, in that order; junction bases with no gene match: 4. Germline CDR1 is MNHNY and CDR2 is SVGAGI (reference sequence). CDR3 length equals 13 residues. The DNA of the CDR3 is TGTGCCAGCAGTTTGGCGGGAGTGGAGACCCAGTACTTC. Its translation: CASSLAGVETQYF.

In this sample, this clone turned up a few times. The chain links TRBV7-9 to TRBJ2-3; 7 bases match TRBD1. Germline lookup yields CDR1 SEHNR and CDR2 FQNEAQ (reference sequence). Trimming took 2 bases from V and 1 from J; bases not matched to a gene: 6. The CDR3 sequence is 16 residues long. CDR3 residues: CASSLPQGDGTDTQYF. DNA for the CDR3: TGTGCCAGCAGCTTACCCCAGGGGGACGGCACAGATACGCAGTATTTT.

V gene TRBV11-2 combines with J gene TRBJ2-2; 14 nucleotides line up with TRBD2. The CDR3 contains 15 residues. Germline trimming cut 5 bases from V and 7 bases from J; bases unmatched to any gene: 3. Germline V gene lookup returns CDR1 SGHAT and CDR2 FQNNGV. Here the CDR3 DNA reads TGTGCCAGCAGCGTGGGACTAGCGGGGGTCGGGGAGCTGTTTTTT. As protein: CASSVGLAGVGELFF. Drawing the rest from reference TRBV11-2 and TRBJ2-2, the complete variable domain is EAGVAQSPRYKIIEKRQSVAFWCNPISGHATLYWYQQILGQGPKLLIQFQNNGVVDDSQLPKDRFSAERLKGVDSTLKIQPAKLEDSAVYLCASSVGLAGVGELFFGEGSRLTVL.

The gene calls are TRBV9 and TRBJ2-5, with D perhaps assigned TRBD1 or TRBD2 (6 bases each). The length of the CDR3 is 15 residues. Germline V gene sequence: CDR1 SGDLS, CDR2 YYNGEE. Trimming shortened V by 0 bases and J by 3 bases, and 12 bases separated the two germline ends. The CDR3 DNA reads TGTGCCAGCAGCGTAGGTGGGGGGCGCGAAGAGACCCAGTACTTC. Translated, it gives CASSVGGGREETQYF.

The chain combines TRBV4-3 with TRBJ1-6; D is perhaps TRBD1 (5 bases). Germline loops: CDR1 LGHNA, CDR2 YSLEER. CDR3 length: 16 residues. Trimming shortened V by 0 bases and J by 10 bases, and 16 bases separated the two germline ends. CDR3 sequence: CASSQDLRGTHSPLHF. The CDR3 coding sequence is TGCGCCAGCAGCCAAGATTTGAGGGGCACCCACTCACCCCTCCACTTT.

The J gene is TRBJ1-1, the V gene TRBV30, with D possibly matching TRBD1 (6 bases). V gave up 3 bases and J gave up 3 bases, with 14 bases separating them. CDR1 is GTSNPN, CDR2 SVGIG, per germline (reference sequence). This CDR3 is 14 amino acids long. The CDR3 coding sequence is TGTGCCTGGAGGGGGGGCCGGGGGGACACTGAAGCTTTCTTT. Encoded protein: CAWRGGRGDTEAFF.

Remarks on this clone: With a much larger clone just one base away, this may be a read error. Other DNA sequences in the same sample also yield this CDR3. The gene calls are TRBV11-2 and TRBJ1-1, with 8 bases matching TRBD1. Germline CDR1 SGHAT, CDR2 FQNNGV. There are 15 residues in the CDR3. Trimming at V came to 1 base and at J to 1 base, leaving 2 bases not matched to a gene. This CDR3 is CASSLGDRRNTEAFF. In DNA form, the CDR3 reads TGTGCCAGCAGCTTAGGGGACAGGCGGAACACTGAAGCTTTCTTT.

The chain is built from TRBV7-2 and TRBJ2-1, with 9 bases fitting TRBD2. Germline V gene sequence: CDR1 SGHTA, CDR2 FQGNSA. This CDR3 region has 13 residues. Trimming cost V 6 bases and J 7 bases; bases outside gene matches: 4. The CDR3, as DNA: TGTGCCAGCAGGCTAGCGGGACGGAATGAGCAGTTCTTC. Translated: CASRLAGRNEQFF.

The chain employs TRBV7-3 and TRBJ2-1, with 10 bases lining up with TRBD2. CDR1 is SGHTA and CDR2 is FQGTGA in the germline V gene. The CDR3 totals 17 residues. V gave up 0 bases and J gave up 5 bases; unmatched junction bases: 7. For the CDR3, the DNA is TGTGCCAGCAGCTTAACTGGGCTAGCGGGAGCACACAATGAGCAGTTCTTC. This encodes CASSLTGLAGAHNEQFF.

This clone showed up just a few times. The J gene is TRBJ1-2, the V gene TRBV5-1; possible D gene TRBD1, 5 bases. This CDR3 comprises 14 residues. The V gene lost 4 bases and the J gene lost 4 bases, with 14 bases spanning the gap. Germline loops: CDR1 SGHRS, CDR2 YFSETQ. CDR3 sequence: CASSEQDPTYGYTF. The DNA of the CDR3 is TGCGCCAGCAGCGAACAGGACCCCACCTATGGCTACACCTTC.

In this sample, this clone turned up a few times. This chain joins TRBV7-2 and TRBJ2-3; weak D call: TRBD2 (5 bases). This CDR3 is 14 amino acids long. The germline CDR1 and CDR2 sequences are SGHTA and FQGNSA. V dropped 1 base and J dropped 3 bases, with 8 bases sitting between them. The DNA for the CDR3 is TGTGCCAGCAGCTTAGGAGGGATTACAGATACGCAGTATTTT. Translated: CASSLGGITDTQYF.